This T cell receptor beta chain was captured by sequencing in a study of blood T cell repertoires in COVID-19. On the study more broadly: Acute and convalescent COVID-19 specimens originated in the United States, Italy and Spain.

This CDR3 is built from 12 residues. Germline V CDR1 and CDR2: SGHDT, YYEEEE. Trimming took off 2 bases at V and 6 bases at J, with 6 bases between the two ends. This study enrolled people aged about 18 to 90 from about 24 US geographic areas. Cohort 3 recovered donors had two negative PCRs, clearance, or symptom resolution. Per the study methods: It was from reference gene primer amplification that nucleated cell counts were estimated. TCRdb keeps only in-frame clones here, not all; method: immunoSEQ multiplex PCR. The V and J calls and the clone size are those of that table, but D and trimming were determined from the DNA. The sample shows over 150,000 clones, around four fifths of them seen only once.

Material: PBMCs or T cells enriched from blood (not recorded which). This receptor was identified in a woman between 45 and 60 years old who had recovered from COVID-19. The V call is TRBV5-6, the J call TRBJ2-1, with a possible D match to TRBD1 (5 bases). DNA for the CDR3: TGTGCCAGCAGCTTAGGGGTCAATGAGCAGTTCTTC. The encoded protein is CASSLGVNEQFF.